Below are 9 T cell receptor beta chains sequenced from a single sample in a study of OX40 agonist ivuxolimab in advanced cancers. Sequenced by immunoSEQ multiplex PCR; TCRdb stores in-frame clones only, minus some. The profile covers some 20,000 clones, with about 86% appearing a single time and around 4% taken by the ten largest. This sample comprised CD4+ or CD8+ T cells sorted from blood, obtained in a trial of the OX40 agonist ivuxolimab. The receptors here all came from an adult with an advanced solid tumor such as melanoma, head and neck, liver or kidney cancer.

The genes are TRBV4-2 and TRBJ2-6; D gene uncertain. Trimming took off 0 bases at V and 3 bases at J, with 6 bases between the two ends. Germline CDR1 LGHNA, CDR2 YNFKEQ. CDR3 length equals 15 residues. The CDR3 loop is CASSQEGGGANVLTF. DNA of the CDR3: TGTGCCAGCAGCCAAGAGGGCGGTGGGGCCAACGTCCTGACTTTC.

This clone was picked up a small number of times. The rearrangement joins TRBV5-5 to TRBJ1-2; D is perhaps TRBD1 (6 bases). V gave up 4 bases and J gave up 6 bases, with 10 bases separating them. In germline, CDR1 is SGHKS, CDR2 YYEKEE (reference sequence). This CDR3 contains 12 residues. CDR3 residues: CASSLGGDGYTF. CDR3 coding DNA: TGTGCCAGCAGCCTAGGGGGGGATGGCTACACCTTC.

This clone was seen a handful of times. The chain couples TRBV19 to TRBJ1-2; 7 nucleotides match TRBD1. Germline V CDR1 and CDR2: LNHDA, SQIVND (reference sequence). V lost 5 bases and J lost 5; bases outside the gene matches: 5. The CDR3 is 13 residues long. CDR3: CASSAGTAYGYTF. CDR3 DNA sequence: TGTGCCAGTAGTGCAGGGACAGCGTATGGCTACACCTTC.

The genes are TRBV18 and TRBJ2-5; the match to TRBD2 covers 12 bases. The CDR3 is 15 amino acids. Trimming took 5 bases from V and 4 from J; bases not matched to a gene: 5. Germline V gives CDR1 KGHSH, CDR2 LQKENI. The CDR3 sequence is CASSTGLAGLETQYF. The CDR3 DNA reads TGTGCCAGCTCAACCGGACTAGCGGGATTAGAGACCCAGTACTTC.

This CDR3 is CASSPSGRQGRRNTEAFF. The CDR3 DNA sequence: TGCGCCAGCAGCCCCTCCGGACGACAGGGGCGACGGAACACTGAAGCTTTCTTT. The V and J genes are TRBV5-1 and TRBJ1-1; 8 bases align to TRBD1. Germline V CDR1 and CDR2: SGHRS, YFSETQ. The CDR3 runs 18 residues. V lost 4 bases and J lost 1; bases outside the gene matches: 15.

The V gene is TRBV10-3, the J gene TRBJ2-7, with D possibly TRBD1 on 6 matching bases. Germline CDR1 is ENHRY and CDR2 is SYGVKD. The germline V and J ends were trimmed by 4 bases and 5 bases, with 21 bases remaining between them. The CDR3 is made up of 16 amino acids. CDR3: CAISAYRVGSSDEQYF. The CDR3 bases are TGTGCCATCAGTGCGTACAGGGTTGGGTCGTCGGACGAGCAGTACTTC.

V and J are TRBV6-5 and TRBJ2-1, with 12 bases that match TRBD2. The length of the CDR3 is 15 residues. V was pared by 7 bases and J by 13 bases, with 14 bases of the junction left unmatched. From germline, CDR1 is MNHEY and CDR2 SVGAGI. In DNA form, the CDR3 reads TGTGCCAGCAAAGCGGGACTAGCGGGTAACTTTATACAGTTCTTC. Translating it yields CASKAGLAGNFIQFF.

V and J are TRBV5-5 and TRBJ1-3, with 7 bases that match TRBD1. The length of the CDR3 is 17 residues. Trimming removed 4 bases from V and 4 bases from J; junction bases left unmatched: 14. The germline V gene encodes CDR1 SGHKS and CDR2 YYEKEE (reference sequence). CDR3 coding DNA: TGTGCCAGCAGCCCAAGGAACCCGACAGGGTCCGGAAACACCATATATTTT. Translated, it gives CASSPRNPTGSGNTIYF. The full variable domain, rest sourced from reference TRBV5-5 and TRBJ1-3, is DAGVTQSPTHLIKTRGQQVTLRCSPISGHKSVSWYQQVLGQGPQFIFQYYEKEERGRGNFPDRFSARQFPNYSSELNVNALLLGDSALYLCASSPRNPTGSGNTIYFGEGSWLTVV.

The rearrangement joins TRBV27 to TRBJ1-2; the D is unclear. With 2 bases removed from V and 3 bases from J, the gap between germline ends came to 7 bases. The CDR3 contains 13 residues. The germline gives CDR1 MNHEY, CDR2 SMNVEV (reference sequence). CDR3 DNA: TGTGCCAGCAGTTTAAACGGAGACTATGGCTACACCTTC. It yields the protein CASSLNGDYGYTF.